This T cell receptor (beta chain) stems from a study of blood T cells in healthy people across ages. Alongside a J-beta primer mix, a sample-barcoded 5' primer served in a second PCR lasting roughly 7 to 11 cycles. From the 5' RACE reads, TCRdb called clonotypes with MiXCR, one entry per CDR3 protein. In the table there are about 1,400,000 distinct CDR3 sequences, approximately 60% of which are singletons. Germline V lookup: CDR1 MNHGY, CDR2 SAAAGT. The CDR3 sequence is 14 residues long. The V end was cut by 10 bases, the J end by 0 bases, with 16 bases between. This clonotype has just a few counts. This chain joins TRBV6-8 and TRBJ2-7; D is perhaps TRBD1 (6 bases). The sample consisted of blood. The origin of this receptor is a man in his late teens or twenties in good health. The CDR3 DNA reads as TGTGCCACTCCCCCCGGACAGTCCTCCTACGAGCAGTACTTC. Amino acids: CATPPGQSSYEQYF.